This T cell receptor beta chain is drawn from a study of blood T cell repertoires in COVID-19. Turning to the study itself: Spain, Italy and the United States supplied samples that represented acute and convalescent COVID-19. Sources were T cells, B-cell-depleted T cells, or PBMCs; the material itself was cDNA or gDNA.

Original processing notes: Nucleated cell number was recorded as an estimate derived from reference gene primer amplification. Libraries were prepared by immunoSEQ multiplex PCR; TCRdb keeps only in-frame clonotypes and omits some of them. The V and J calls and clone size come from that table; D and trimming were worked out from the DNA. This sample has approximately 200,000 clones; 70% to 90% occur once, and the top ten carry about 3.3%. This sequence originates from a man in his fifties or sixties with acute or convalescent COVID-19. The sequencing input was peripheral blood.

The CDR3 nucleotides are TGTGCCAGCTCACGCATCGGGGTGACCCAGTACTTC. Protein product: CASSRIGVTQYF. V usage is TRBV18 and J usage is TRBJ2-5, with a possible D match to TRBD2 (5 bases). Trimming removed 4 bases from V and 7 bases from J, with 10 bases in between. The CDR3 contains 12 residues. The V gene's germline CDR1 is KGHSH and CDR2 LQKENI.